The 10 T cell receptor beta chains below all came from one sample that was sequenced in a study of identical twins. TCRdb redid the calling of the 5' RACE reads with MiXCR, one entry per CDR3 protein. The sample carries over 550,000 distinct CDR3 sequences, about 7.6% recorded once. These same data were also listed under a study on yellow fever vaccine responses in identical twins.

Sequenced input: PBMCs. Receptors originate from a woman under 30 in good health.

This clonotype was found many times. V usage is TRBV12-3 or TRBV12-4 and J usage is TRBJ1-4; D is uncertain. Trimming stripped 5 bases from V and 0 bases from J, with 10 bases between. The CDR3 is made up of 15 amino acids. CDR3 DNA sequence: TGTGCCAGCAGTCTCGGACGGTCAACTAATGAAAAACTGTTTTTT. This encodes CASSLGRSTNEKLFF.

This clonotype was observed a handful of times. The CDR3 sequence is CASSEGVGSYEQYF. CDR3 nucleotide sequence: TGTGCCAGCAGTGAAGGGGTAGGATCCTACGAGCAGTACTTC. The chain carries TRBV6-1 and TRBJ2-7; no definite D call. This CDR3 has 14 residues. V was trimmed by 1 base and J by 1 base, leaving 8 bases between them. CDR1 is MNHNS, CDR2 SASEGT, per germline.

The table lists this clonotype with a few counts. The chain has TRBV20-1 and TRBJ1-4; D possibly corresponds to TRBD1 (5 bases). Germline V lookup: CDR1 DFQATT, CDR2 SNEGSKA (reference sequence). With 3 bases removed from V and 5 bases from J, the gap between germline ends came to 16 bases. The CDR3 totals 15 residues. Here the CDR3 reads CSARALWGSNEKLFF. The CDR3 DNA is TGCAGTGCTAGGGCCCTTTGGGGGAGCAATGAAAAACTGTTTTTT.

In this sample, this clonotype turned up a few times. The chain couples TRBV19 to TRBJ2-1; 10 bases are shared with TRBD2. This CDR3 spans 17 amino acids. V shed 3 bases, J shed 4 bases, and the junction held 9 bases outside the gene matches. Germline CDR1 LNHDA, CDR2 SQIVND (reference sequence). CDR3 DNA: TGTGCCAGTAGTATCCTGAACTTAGCGGGAGGATACAATGAGCAGTTCTTC. It yields the protein CASSILNLAGGYNEQFF.

V usage is TRBV18 and J usage is TRBJ2-1; 9 bases are shared with TRBD1. Germline loops: CDR1 KGHSH, CDR2 LQKENI. This CDR3 has 19 residues. The trim removed 3 bases at V and 7 bases at J, leaving 19 bases unmatched. The CDR3 loop is CASSPQPRTGGARQNEQFF. In DNA, the CDR3 is TGTGCCAGCTCACCCCAGCCCCGAACAGGGGGCGCCCGGCAAAATGAGCAGTTCTTC.

This clonotype appeared many times. The chain combines TRBV4-2 with TRBJ1-6, with 7 nucleotides matching TRBD1. V lost 1 base, J lost 7 bases, and 4 bases stayed unmatched. The CDR3 runs 15 residues. Germline V gene sequence: CDR1 LGHNA, CDR2 YNFKEQ. CDR3 sequence reads: CASSQGDSTNSPLHF. Here the CDR3 DNA reads TGTGCCAGCAGCCAAGGGGACAGCACCAATTCACCCCTCCACTTT.

This clonotype was observed a few times. This chain joins TRBV7-2 and TRBJ1-5; D unclear. Germline V lookup: CDR1 SGHTA, CDR2 FQGNSA. V gave up 0 bases and J gave up 5 bases, with 8 bases separating them. The CDR3 extends over 14 amino acids. This CDR3 is CASSLAEGHQPQHF. The CDR3 bases are TGTGCCAGCAGCTTAGCGGAGGGCCATCAGCCCCAGCATTTT.

This clonotype occurred a few times. The rearrangement joins TRBV2 to TRBJ2-1; D unresolved. CDR1 and CDR2 (germline): SNHLY, FYNNEI. V lost 3 bases and J 7 bases, leaving 7 bases between the germline ends. The CDR3 covers 12 residues. CDR3 DNA sequence: TGTGCCAGCAGTGAGATCCCGAATGAGCAGTTCTTC. Translation gives CASSEIPNEQFF.

A few counts support this clonotype. This chain links TRBV7-2 with TRBJ2-3; D is ambiguous. Germline V gene lookup returns CDR1 SGHTA and CDR2 FQGNSA. CDR3 size: 13 residues. Trimming removed 4 bases from V and 2 bases from J, with 7 bases in between. As DNA, the CDR3 is TGTGCCAGCAGCTCGCCGGACACAGATACGCAGTATTTT. It encodes CASSSPDTDTQYF.

This clonotype was observed at least ten times. This chain uses TRBV28 with TRBJ2-1; 9 bases map to TRBD2. The CDR3 has 16 residues. Germline values: CDR1 MDHEN, CDR2 SYDVKM. V gave up 6 bases and J gave up 4 bases; unmatched junction bases: 10. This CDR3 reads CASSPPPGLAYNEQFF. In nucleotides, the CDR3 is TGTGCCAGCAGCCCACCGCCGGGACTAGCTTACAATGAGCAGTTCTTC.